This is a list of T cell receptor beta chains from one sample in a study of blood T cell repertoires in COVID-19. Only in-frame clones appear in the TCRdb table, and some are missing; sequencing was by immunoSEQ multiplex PCR. The sample shows over 60,000 clones, about 84% of them seen only once. Sequenced material: peripheral blood. The receptors come from a man aged 45-65 years with COVID-19, enrolled during active disease. Both conserved end residues are part of each CDR3.

V	length	CDR3
TRBV18	16	CASSPPGQGGTGELFF
TRBV30	13	CAWSVRQDEKLFF
TRBV11-3	20	CASSLLSRGPLLTSTDTQYF
TRBV6-4	14	CASSDASGNGEQYF
TRBV7-3	12	CASVERGQPQHF
TRBV21-1	14	CASSKDRVGYEQYF
TRBV9	16	CASSVGLAGANGELFF
TRBV7-9	13	CASSIGTKGTQYF
TRBV9	14	CASSAPSSYNEQFF
TRBV2	13	CASSDRELDEQYF
TRBV3-1/TRBV3-2	11	CASSQSLGYTF
TRBV7-2	13	CASSSRGSETQYF
TRBV7-2	14	CASSLATANNEQFF
TRBV19	14	CASSRGLVERAQYF
TRBV10-3	13	CAIFSGGTGELFF
TRBV2	17	CASSAGGAGRLYNEQFF
TRBV5-6	14	CASSLPQGNYGYTF
TRBV28	13	CASSPQGSYEQYF
TRBV7-9	11	CASSPGNGYTF
TRBV5-1	13	CASRQGIGETQYF
TRBV4-3	14	CASSQDPNYNEQFF
TRBV5-1	17	CASSLTTGTANTGELFF
TRBV11-2	16	CASSLGAGGQQETQYF